This T cell receptor (beta chain) derives from a study of OX40 agonist ivuxolimab in advanced cancers. The wider study: Earlier anti-PD-1, anti-PD-L1 or anti-CTLA-4 therapy was permitted; about 39% had received some.

Patients with autoimmune history or systemic immunosuppression were excluded. With baseline, cycle 4 day 1, and cycle 7 day 1 as timepoints, blood was sampled. Per the germline V gene, CDR1 is SGHAT and CDR2 is FQDESV (reference sequence). V was clipped by 4 bases and J by 3 bases; unmatched bases: 5. CDR3 length equals 15 residues. The repertoire was sequenced with immunoSEQ multiplex PCR; TCRdb's copy has only in-frame clones and lacks some. The table has some 74,000 clones, approximately 88% seen once. The receptor's source is an adult with an advanced solid tumor such as melanoma, head and neck, liver or kidney cancer. The source was CD4+ or CD8+ T cells sorted from blood, collected in a trial of the OX40 agonist ivuxolimab. The V gene is TRBV11-1, the J gene TRBJ1-4; 7 nucleotides agree with TRBD1. The CDR3 loop is CASSSWGQPNEKLFF. CDR3 DNA sequence: TGTGCCAGCAGCTCATGGGGACAGCCTAATGAAAAACTGTTTTTT.